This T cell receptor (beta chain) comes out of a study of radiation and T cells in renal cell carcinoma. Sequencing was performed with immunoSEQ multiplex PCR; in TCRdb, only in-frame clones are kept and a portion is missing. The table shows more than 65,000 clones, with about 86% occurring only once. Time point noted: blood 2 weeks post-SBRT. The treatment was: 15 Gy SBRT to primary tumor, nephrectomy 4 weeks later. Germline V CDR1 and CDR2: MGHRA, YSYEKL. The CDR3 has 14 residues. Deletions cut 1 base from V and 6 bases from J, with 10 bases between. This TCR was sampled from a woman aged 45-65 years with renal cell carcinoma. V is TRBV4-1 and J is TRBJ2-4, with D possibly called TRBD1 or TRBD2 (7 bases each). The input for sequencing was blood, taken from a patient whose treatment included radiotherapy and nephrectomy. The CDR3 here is CASSQAGGGNIQYF. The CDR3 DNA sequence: TGCGCCAGCAGCCAAGCAGGGGGGGGAAACATTCAGTACTTC.